A selection of T cell receptor beta chains follows, all from one sample in a study of control samples from healthy donors and cancer patients. The assay was immunoSEQ multiplex PCR, and TCRdb's table has in-frame clones only and misses some. This sample yields roughly 120,000 clones, of which approximately 90% are seen a single time; around 1.1% belongs to the top ten. The sequencing sample was made of PBMCs. Receptors were obtained from a woman between 50 and 59 years old with colorectal cancer. Each CDR3 is given with its conserved first and last residue. The order of the fields is V gene, J gene, clone size, D gene, CDR3 protein, CDR3 DNA. The D gene is left open where the match is weak. Clone sizes are given selectively: once, few, many, or a class where the clone is expanded.

v_gene: TRBV2; j_gene: TRBJ1-5; abundance: .; d_gene: TRBD1; CDR3aa: CASSRDRAQPQHF; CDR3nt: TGTGCCAGCAGCCGGGACAGGGCCCAGCCCCAGCATTTT
v_gene: TRBV4-2; j_gene: TRBJ2-1; abundance: once; d_gene: TRBD2; CDR3aa: CASSPTLADEQFF; CDR3nt: TGTGCCAGCAGCCCAACTCTAGCGGATGAGCAGTTCTTC
v_gene: TRBV30; j_gene: TRBJ1-1; abundance: .; d_gene: .; CDR3aa: CAWTALRATEAFF; CDR3nt: TGTGCCTGGACAGCGTTGCGGGCCACTGAAGCTTTCTTT
v_gene: TRBV3-1/TRBV3-2; j_gene: TRBJ2-1; abundance: .; d_gene: .; CDR3aa: CASSQGGGLEFF; CDR3nt: TGTGCCAGCAGCCAAGGGGGGGGGCTGGAGTTCTTC
v_gene: TRBV21-1; j_gene: TRBJ1-1; abundance: .; d_gene: .; CDR3aa: CASSTPGPGGTEAFF; CDR3nt: TGTGCCAGCAGCACCCCTGGGCCGGGGGGGACTGAAGCTTTCTTT
v_gene: TRBV3-1/TRBV3-2; j_gene: TRBJ1-2; abundance: .; d_gene: .; CDR3aa: CASSLARAGAAGYTF; CDR3nt: TGTGCCAGCAGCCTCGCCCGTGCAGGGGCTGCTGGCTACACCTTC
v_gene: TRBV5-1; j_gene: TRBJ2-7; abundance: .; d_gene: TRBD1; CDR3aa: CASSQGQEFSYEQYF; CDR3nt: TGCGCCAGCAGTCAGGGACAGGAGTTCTCCTACGAGCAGTACTTC
v_gene: TRBV27; j_gene: TRBJ1-5; abundance: .; d_gene: .; CDR3aa: CASSQFPLRARQPQHF; CDR3nt: TGTGCCAGCAGTCAGTTCCCCCTCAGGGCCCGTCAGCCCCAGCATTTT
v_gene: TRBV2; j_gene: TRBJ1-6; abundance: .; d_gene: .; CDR3aa: CASSENPQNNSPLHF; CDR3nt: TGTGCCAGCAGTGAAAATCCGCAGAATAATTCACCCCTCCACTTT
v_gene: TRBV19; j_gene: TRBJ2-6; abundance: .; d_gene: .; CDR3aa: CASSIPRFVGSGANVLTF; CDR3nt: TGTGCCAGTAGTATCCCTCGTTTTGTTGGCTCTGGGGCCAACGTCCTGACTTTC
v_gene: TRBV5-1; j_gene: TRBJ2-3; abundance: .; d_gene: .; CDR3aa: CASSTVGTGSTDTQYF; CDR3nt: TGCGCCAGCAGCACCGTAGGCACAGGGAGCACAGATACGCAGTATTTT
v_gene: TRBV30; j_gene: TRBJ2-3; abundance: .; d_gene: .; CDR3aa: CAWTAGYLTDTQYF; CDR3nt: TGTGCCTGGACGGCGGGCTACCTCACAGATACGCAGTATTTT
v_gene: TRBV18; j_gene: TRBJ2-7; abundance: .; d_gene: TRBD1; CDR3aa: CASSPPNRGKHYEQYF; CDR3nt: TGTGCCAGCTCACCACCGAACAGGGGGAAACACTACGAGCAGTACTTC
v_gene: TRBV5-1; j_gene: TRBJ2-1; abundance: .; d_gene: .; CDR3aa: CASSMDVYNEQFF; CDR3nt: TGCGCCAGCAGCATGGACGTATACAATGAGCAGTTCTTC
v_gene: TRBV12-3/TRBV12-4; j_gene: TRBJ2-2; abundance: .; d_gene: .; CDR3aa: CASSSLGGELFF; CDR3nt: TGTGCCAGCAGCTCGCTCGGGGGGGAGCTGTTTTTT
v_gene: TRBV29-1; j_gene: TRBJ2-3; abundance: .; d_gene: TRBD2; CDR3aa: CSVEAGLDADTQYF; CDR3nt: TGCAGCGTTGAGGCCGGACTAGACGCAGATACGCAGTATTTT
v_gene: TRBV6-5; j_gene: TRBJ2-5; abundance: .; d_gene: .; CDR3aa: CASSQHRIETQYF; CDR3nt: TGTGCCAGCTCTCAGCATCGAATAGAGACCCAGTACTTC
v_gene: TRBV18; j_gene: TRBJ2-2; abundance: .; d_gene: TRBD1; CDR3aa: CASSPDRDAGELFF; CDR3nt: TGTGCCAGCTCCCCGGACAGGGACGCCGGGGAGCTGTTTTTT
v_gene: TRBV28; j_gene: TRBJ2-7; abundance: once; d_gene: TRBD1; CDR3aa: CASSRDRVSYEQYF; CDR3nt: TGTGCCAGCAGCCGCGACAGGGTCTCCTACGAGCAGTACTTC
v_gene: TRBV24-1; j_gene: TRBJ2-1; abundance: .; d_gene: .; CDR3aa: CATSDSIANEQFF; CDR3nt: TGTGCCACCAGTGATTCGATAGCCAATGAGCAGTTCTTC
v_gene: TRBV6-5; j_gene: TRBJ1-4; abundance: .; d_gene: .; CDR3aa: CASSLEQIGEKLFF; CDR3nt: TGTGCCAGCAGTCTAGAGCAGATAGGGGAAAAACTGTTTTTT
v_gene: TRBV5-5; j_gene: TRBJ1-5; abundance: .; d_gene: .; CDR3aa: CASSLVFGLSNQPQHF; CDR3nt: TGTGCCAGCAGCTTGGTTTTTGGCCTGAGCAATCAGCCCCAGCATTTT
v_gene: TRBV7-9; j_gene: TRBJ1-5; abundance: .; d_gene: TRBD1; CDR3aa: CASSSTGAQPQHF; CDR3nt: TGTGCCAGCAGCTCGACAGGGGCTCAGCCCCAGCATTTT
v_gene: TRBV11-2; j_gene: TRBJ2-1; abundance: .; d_gene: .; CDR3aa: CASSLSGGDYNEQFF; CDR3nt: TGTGCCAGCAGCTTATCCGGGGGCGATTACAATGAGCAGTTCTTC
v_gene: TRBV7-8; j_gene: TRBJ2-1; abundance: few; d_gene: TRBD1; CDR3aa: CASSPGQNNEQFF; CDR3nt: TGTGCCAGCAGCCCGGGACAGAACAATGAGCAGTTCTTC
v_gene: TRBV28; j_gene: TRBJ2-5; abundance: .; d_gene: .; CDR3aa: CASRLTVLDPETQYF; CDR3nt: TGTGCCAGCAGGCTCACGGTCTTGGATCCAGAGACCCAGTACTTC
v_gene: TRBV9; j_gene: TRBJ2-3; abundance: .; d_gene: .; CDR3aa: CASSAVVGTDTQYF; CDR3nt: TGTGCCAGCAGCGCTGTCGTGGGCACAGATACGCAGTATTTT
v_gene: TRBV27; j_gene: TRBJ1-1; abundance: .; d_gene: .; CDR3aa: CASSLYRGETNTEAFF; CDR3nt: TGTGCCAGCAGTTTATATAGGGGTGAGACGAACACTGAAGCTTTCTTT
v_gene: TRBV7-9; j_gene: TRBJ2-1; abundance: .; d_gene: TRBD2; CDR3aa: CASSLYRGAGLAGVSEQFF; CDR3nt: TGTGCCAGCAGCCTTTACCGGGGGGCGGGACTAGCGGGAGTCAGTGAGCAGTTCTTC
v_gene: TRBV7-2; j_gene: TRBJ2-5; abundance: .; d_gene: TRBD2; CDR3aa: CASSLWSGGETQYF; CDR3nt: TGTGCCAGCAGCTTATGGAGCGGGGGAGAGACCCAGTACTTC
v_gene: TRBV27; j_gene: TRBJ2-7; abundance: once; d_gene: .; CDR3aa: CASSPTSWTFPEQYF; CDR3nt: TGTGCCAGCAGTCCCACCTCCTGGACATTTCCCGAGCAGTACTTC
v_gene: TRBV18; j_gene: TRBJ2-2; abundance: .; d_gene: .; CDR3aa: CASSPLGDTGELFF; CDR3nt: TGTGCCAGCTCACCACTGGGGGACACCGGGGAGCTGTTTTTT